This T cell receptor beta chain was recorded in a study of neurological immune-mediated disorders (dated 2019 in TCRdb). General notes on the study: Of the roughly 34 multiple sclerosis patients, around 30 had relapsing-remitting MS and 3 had secondary progressive MS. Peripheral blood TCR-beta repertoires from HTLV-I-associated myelopathy (HAM/TSP) patients, multiple sclerosis patients and healthy controls were compared by UMI-based sequencing. The cohort was made up of 68 subjects, consisting of 15 or so HAM/TSP patients, 35 or so multiple sclerosis patients and roughly 20 healthy controls. The approximately 100 TCR-beta libraries included longitudinal samples, technical triplicates and paired sorted CD4+ and CD8+ T-cell subsets alongside PBMC samples. General findings and caveats noted by the study authors: No association of the MS cluster with clinical or MRI features was observed, and the need for larger cohorts was stated by the authors. Phylogenetic analysis grouped repertoires from 18 of 34 MS patients into a cluster of related CDR3 sequences, suggesting a possible repertoire-level signature. TCR clonal expansion was highest in HAM/TSP patients and lowest in MS patients, with MS patients falling below even healthy controls. No identical CDR3 amino acid sequences were found to be shared among expanded clones across subjects, suggesting that TCR-beta repertoires were private in all groups.

From the cysteine up to the phenylalanine, the CDR3 has a length of 14 residues. Only the CDR3 DNA is retained, 42 bases long and in frame from the first base. The CDR1 and CDR2 encoded by the germline V gene are ENHRY and SYGVKD. cDNA synthesis used template-switch 5'RACE with a primer carrying a 10-nucleotide random unique molecular identifier tagging each TCR transcript. Every sequencing run yielded over 160 million TCR-beta sequences covering 15-18 subjects. The RNeasy kit was used to extract total RNA. The KAPA Real-time Library Amplification kit was used to amplify TCR-beta VDJ regions with primers targeting the TCR constant region and the 5'RACE anchor. Sample indexes and Illumina adaptors were added in a first PCR, after which library yield was increased in a second PCR. After purification with Ampure beads, the TCR product of roughly 650 bp was size-selected on a 2% E-gel SizeSelection system. Before pooling, library quality was checked on a Bioanalyzer, concentration was measured with Qubit, and libraries were quantified with the Kapa Library Quantification kit. An Illumina HiSeq 2500 was used to sequence the libraries paired-end at 2 x 150 bp. To increase sequence diversity, about 23-32% phiX was spiked into each library pool. The authors' analysis ran thus. Quality-filtered reads were processed with the UMI-based MiGEC pipeline, which removed over 75% of raw TCR sequences during error correction. VDJ genes were aligned to IMGT germline references, and each clonotype was defined by a unique CDR3 amino acid sequence together with V-J genes. Clonal expansion, Shannon diversity and CDR3 relatedness were evaluated with VDJtools (CalcPairwiseDistances, ClusterSamples), while phylogenetic trees were built in CLCbio workbench. Using coefficient-of-variation modelling across technical triplicates, the study counted a clone as expanded if it had at least 8 unique UMIs. The public reads were reanalyzed by TCRdb: fastp trimming at Q25, MiXCR alignment, in-frame beta chains only. Each record represents a unique CDR3 protein, reported with the most common genes and DNA among its rows. The V and J calls reflect TCRdb's pipeline rather than the authors' work. This sample gives over 35,000 distinct CDR3 sequences in total; just under 4.5% of them show up just once. The ten largest clones capture 5.7% of the sample.

Libraries from unsorted PBMCs were made from 2 million PBMCs kept in RNAlater at -80 degrees C until RNA extraction. The multiple sclerosis patients were enrolled in a US clinical protocol that used magnetic resonance imaging to evaluate disease progression. PBMCs were separated from peripheral blood using Ficoll-Hypaque density gradient centrifugation and then cryopreserved in liquid nitrogen. This clonotype was detected many times. This receptor's antigen is unknown. Within one base of it there is no much larger clone, and no base qualities were kept. The sequence is built from TRBV10-3 and TRBJ1-1; D gene: possibly TRBD1, on 5 matching bases. Material for sequencing was PBMCs. The sequence came from a woman aged 55 to 70 with multiple sclerosis. CDR3 region: CASRFWQGGTEAFF. The nucleotides are TGTGCTAGCAGGTTCTGGCAGGGCGGGACTGAAGCTTTCTTT.